This passage covers 7 T cell receptor beta chains from one sample sequenced in a study of blood T cell repertoires in COVID-19 (dated by TCRdb to 2018 to 2020). The library was made by the immunoSEQ multiplex PCR assay. What TCRdb holds here is the immuneACCESS table cut down to in-frame rearrangements. Part of the clones is not present; checked against another copy, under half of the missing clones reflect an unresolved V gene, and the others are unexplained. The table for this sample lists around 250,000 clones; around 88% of them were counted only once. About 1.2% of the sample comes from the top ten. The sample consisted of PBMCs or T cells enriched from blood (not recorded which). These receptors originate from a woman aged 40 to 55 with acute COVID-19.

The chain has TRBV19 and TRBJ1-6, with TRBD1 as a possible D gene (6 bases). The V and J ends lost 3 bases and 3 bases respectively, with 12 bases between them. There are 16 residues in the CDR3. The germline CDR1 and CDR2 sequences are LNHDA and SQIVND (reference sequence). The CDR3 nucleotides read TGTGCCAGTAGTATGGTCAGGGGCGACTATAATTCACCCCTCCACTTT. Translating gives CASSMVRGDYNSPLHF.

This clone has a single count. This rearrangement joins TRBV19 to TRBJ1-6, with TRBD1 identical over 10 bases. This CDR3 spans 14 amino acids. Germline values: CDR1 LNHDA, CDR2 SQIVND (reference sequence). J gave up 9 bases and V 7 bases, and 6 bases lay outside the gene matches. CDR3 DNA: TGTGCCAGTACACGCCGGGACAGGGGTTCACCCCTCCACTTT. It yields the protein CASTRRDRGSPLHF.

The chain recombines TRBV18 with TRBJ2-1; D uncertain. Germline lookup yields CDR1 KGHSH and CDR2 LQKENI. CDR3 size: 14 residues. V dropped 6 bases and J dropped 9 bases, with 18 bases sitting between them. CDR3 nucleotides: TGTGCCAGCTCGCTTAGCTGGTTAGTTCCTGAGCAGTTCTTC. It yields the protein CASSLSWLVPEQFF.

The V and J genes are TRBV5-6 and TRBJ2-7; D remains unclear. Trimming shortened V by 2 bases and J by 2 bases, and 8 bases separated the two germline ends. The CDR3 totals 13 residues. Germline assignment: CDR1 SGHDT and CDR2 YYEEEE. The DNA for the CDR3 is TGTGCCAGCAGCTTATACAGTACCTACGAGCAGTACTTC. Translation: CASSLYSTYEQYF.

The gene calls are TRBV18 and TRBJ1-4; unclear D gene. The germline V gene has CDR1 KGHSH and CDR2 LQKENI. The CDR3 consists of 15 residues. Trimming took 1 base from V and 2 from J, leaving 8 bases between them. CDR3 DNA: TGTGCCAGCTCACCACAGGGAGGTACTAATGAAAAACTGTTTTTT. Translated: CASSPQGGTNEKLFF.

The CDR3 bases are TGTGCCAGCAGCTTAGTGGCTAGCGGGAGCAATGAGCAGTTCTTC. Protein product: CASSLVASGSNEQFF. The chain uses TRBV7-9 and TRBJ2-1; 10 bases are a match to TRBD2. Per the germline V gene, CDR1 is SEHNR and CDR2 is FQNEAQ (reference sequence). V lost 1 base, J lost 6 bases, and 3 bases stayed unmatched. CDR3 size: 15 residues.

This rearrangement joins TRBV30 to TRBJ2-7; TRBD2 matches at 8 bases. The J segment lost 2 bases and the V segment lost 3 bases, leaving 6 bases of the junction unmatched. Germline loops: CDR1 GTSNPN, CDR2 SVGIG (reference sequence). This CDR3 has 14 amino acids. This CDR3 is CAWSRGGFTYEQYF. CDR3 in DNA: TGTGCCTGGAGCCGGGGGGGATTCACCTACGAGCAGTACTTC.